A selection of T cell receptor beta chains follows, all from one sample in a study of CD8 T cells in ankylosing spondylitis. TCRdb processed the 5' RACE reads anew with MiXCR; each CDR3 protein has one entry. The sample yields over 700,000 distinct CDR3 sequences, around 20% seen once. Sample: blood, either unsorted or a sorted T cell fraction (not recorded which). The receptors were sampled from a male donor with ankylosing spondylitis. Both conserved end residues are part of each CDR3.

v_call cdr3_aa
TRBV6-2/TRBV6-3 CASGPLIGDTQYF
TRBV5-1 CASSLWTGGASDTQYF
TRBV11-2 CASTLKSGDVYEQYF
TRBV20-1 CSATISGSDEQFF
TRBV5-1 CASSERHYGYTF
TRBV5-1 CASRLLGDTGELFF
TRBV19 CASSIGWGETQYF
TRBV6-1 CASSDRERDSTDTQYF
TRBV29-1 CSAKGGFGNTIYF
TRBV7-9 CASSFVAVGAGETQYF